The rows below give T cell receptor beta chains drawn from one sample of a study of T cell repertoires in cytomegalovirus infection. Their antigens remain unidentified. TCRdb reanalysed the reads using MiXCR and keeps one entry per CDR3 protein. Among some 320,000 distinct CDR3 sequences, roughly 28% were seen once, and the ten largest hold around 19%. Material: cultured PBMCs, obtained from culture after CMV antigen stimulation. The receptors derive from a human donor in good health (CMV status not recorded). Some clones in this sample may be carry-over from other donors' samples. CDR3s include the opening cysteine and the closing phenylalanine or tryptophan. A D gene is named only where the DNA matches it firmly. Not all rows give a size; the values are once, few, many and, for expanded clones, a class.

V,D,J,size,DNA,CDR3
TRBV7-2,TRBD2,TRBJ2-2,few,TGTGCCAGCAGCTTAGTGATTCGGACTAGCGGGAGATGGGGCGGGGAGCTGTTTTTT,CASSLVIRTSGRWGGELFF
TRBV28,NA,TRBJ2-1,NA,TGTGCCAGCAGTTTTAGGCTCAACAATGAGCAGTTCTTC,CASSFRLNNEQFF
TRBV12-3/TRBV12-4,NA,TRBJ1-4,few,TGTGCCAGCACCACCGTTCGGGGGGCCGATGAAAAACTGTTTTTT,CASTTVRGADEKLFF
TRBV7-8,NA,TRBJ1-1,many,TGTGCCAGCAGCCCGAGGGGGGTTGAAGCTTTCTTT,CASSPRGVEAFF
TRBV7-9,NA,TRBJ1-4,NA,TGTGCCAGCAGCTTAGCGGGTGGGGGACCCTTCAATGAAAAACTGTTTTTT,CASSLAGGGPFNEKLFF
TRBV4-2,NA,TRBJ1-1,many,TGTGCCAGCAGCCAAGAAACAGCGACCCTGGGTGAAGCTTTCTTT,CASSQETATLGEAFF
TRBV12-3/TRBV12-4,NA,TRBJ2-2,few,TGTGCCAGCAGCCCCGCGGGGTCGAACACCGGGGAGCTGTTTTTT,CASSPAGSNTGELFF
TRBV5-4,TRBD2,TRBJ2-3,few,TGTGCCAGCAGCCCGGGTTTAGCGGGAGGGGTCGGAGATACGCAGTATTTT,CASSPGLAGGVGDTQYF
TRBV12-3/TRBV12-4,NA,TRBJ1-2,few,TGTGCCAGCAGTCCACTGAGGGAGGGCTATGGCTACACCTTC,CASSPLREGYGYTF
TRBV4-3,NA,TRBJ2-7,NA,TGCGCCCGGAAACAAGCAGGGCGGCACGAGCAGTACTTC,CARKQAGRHEQYF
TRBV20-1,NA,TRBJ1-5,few,TGCAGTGCTATTTATTACAATCAGCCCCAGCATTTT,CSAIYYNQPQHF
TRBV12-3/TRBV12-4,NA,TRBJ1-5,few,TGTGCCAGCAACCAAGACTGGCATCAGCCCCAGCATTTT,CASNQDWHQPQHF
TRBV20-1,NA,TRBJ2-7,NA,TGCAGTGCAAGGACCCATCTCCCGTACGAGCAGTACTTC,CSARTHLPYEQYF
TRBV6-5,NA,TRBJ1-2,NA,TGTGCCAGCAGTTACTCGAGCGGTTCGCACTATGGCTACACCTTC,CASSYSSGSHYGYTF
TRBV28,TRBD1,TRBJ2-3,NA,TGTGCCAGCACCCTCCCGCCCGGGACAGGGTCCACAGATACGCAGTATTTT,CASTLPPGTGSTDTQYF